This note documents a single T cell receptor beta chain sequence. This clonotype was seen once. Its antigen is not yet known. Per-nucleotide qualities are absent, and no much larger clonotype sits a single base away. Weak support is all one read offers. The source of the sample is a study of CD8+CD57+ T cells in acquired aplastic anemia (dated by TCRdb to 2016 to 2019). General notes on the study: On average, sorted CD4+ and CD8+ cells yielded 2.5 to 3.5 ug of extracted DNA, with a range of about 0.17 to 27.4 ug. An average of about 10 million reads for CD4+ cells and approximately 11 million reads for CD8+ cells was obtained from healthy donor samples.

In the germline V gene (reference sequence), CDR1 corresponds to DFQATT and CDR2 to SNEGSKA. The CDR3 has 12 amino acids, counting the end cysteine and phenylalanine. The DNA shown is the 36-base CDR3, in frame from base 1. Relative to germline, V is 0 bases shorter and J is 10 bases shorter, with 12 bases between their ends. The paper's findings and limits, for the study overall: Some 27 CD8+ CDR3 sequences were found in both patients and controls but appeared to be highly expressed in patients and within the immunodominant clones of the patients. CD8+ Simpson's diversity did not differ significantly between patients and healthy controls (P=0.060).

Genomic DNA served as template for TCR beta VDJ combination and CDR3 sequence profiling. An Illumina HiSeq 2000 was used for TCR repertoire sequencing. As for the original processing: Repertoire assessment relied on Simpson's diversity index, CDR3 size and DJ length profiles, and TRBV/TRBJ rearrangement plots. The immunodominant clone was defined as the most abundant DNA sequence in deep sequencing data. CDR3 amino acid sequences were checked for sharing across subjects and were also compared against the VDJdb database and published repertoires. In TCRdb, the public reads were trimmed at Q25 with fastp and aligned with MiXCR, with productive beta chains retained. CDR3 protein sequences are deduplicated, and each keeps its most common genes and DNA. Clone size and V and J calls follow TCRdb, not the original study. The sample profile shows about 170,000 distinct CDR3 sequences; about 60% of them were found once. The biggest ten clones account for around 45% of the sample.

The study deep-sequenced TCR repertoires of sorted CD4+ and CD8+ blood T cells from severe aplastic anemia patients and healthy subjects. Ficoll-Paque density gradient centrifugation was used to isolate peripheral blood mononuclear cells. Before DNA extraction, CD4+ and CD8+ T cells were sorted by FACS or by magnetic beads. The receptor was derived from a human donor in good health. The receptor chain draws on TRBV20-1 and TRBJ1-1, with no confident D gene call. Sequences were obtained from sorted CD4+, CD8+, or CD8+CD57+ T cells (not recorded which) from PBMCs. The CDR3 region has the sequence CSARDQTFVAFF. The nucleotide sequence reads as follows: TGCAGTGCTAGAGATCAAACATTTGTAGCTTTCTTT.